The sequence of this TCR beta chain was determined in a study of CD8+ T cells in alopecia areata. For the study at large: Dosing with tofacitinib proceeded for 6 to 18 months, followed by 6 months off drug.

cDNA serving as the sequencing template came from extracted, reverse transcribed RNA. Clones were sequenced by immunoSEQ multiplex PCR, and TCRdb holds only the in-frame ones, with some missing. Here the sample spans over 100,000 clones, 50% to 55% being singletons. This CDR3 has 14 amino acids. Germline values: CDR1 GTSNPN, CDR2 SVGIG (reference sequence). Trimming pared 4 bases from V and 0 bases from J, leaving 9 bases between. Treatment reported: oral pan-JAK inhibitor, 5-10 mg twice daily. Specimen: CD4+ T cells sorted from blood, collected at week 4, from a patient treated with tofacitinib. The clonotype was recovered from a human donor with alopecia areata. This chain connects TRBV30 to TRBJ2-2, with a possible D match to TRBD1 (6 bases). CDR3 loop: CAWKGQSNTGELFF. The CDR3 DNA reads as TGTGCCTGGAAGGGACAATCGAACACCGGGGAGCTGTTTTTT.